These T cell receptor beta chains were read from a single sample in a study of blood T cell repertoires in COVID-19. The method was immunoSEQ multiplex PCR; TCRdb's version includes in-frame clones alone and lacks a portion of them. The sample includes tens of thousands of clones, over 75% of them seen just once. The sample was peripheral blood. These receptor sequences come from an older man with active or convalescent COVID-19. Both conserved end residues are part of each CDR3. Each record gives: clone size, J gene, V gene, D gene, CDR3 DNA, CDR3 protein. The D gene is left open where the match is weak. Size values are once, few and many counts, or a class for expanded clones, and some rows have none.

. | TRBJ2-7 | TRBV18 | TRBD1 | TGTGCCAGCTCAGCCGGGACAGGGGGCCTGGTTTCGACTAACGAGCAGTACTTC | CASSAGTGGLVSTNEQYF
. | TRBJ2-2 | TRBV2 | TRBD2 | TGTGCCAGCAGGCGGGGACTAGCGGGGGGAACTGGGGAGCTGTTTTTT | CASRRGLAGGTGELFF
. | TRBJ2-3 | TRBV7-8 | TRBD2 | TGTGCCAGCAGCTCGCTAGCGGGGGAGGAAGATACGCAGTATTTT | CASSSLAGEEDTQYF
. | TRBJ1-5 | TRBV4-1 | . | TGCGCCAGCAGCCAAGGGGGGCAGTTCAATCAGCCCCAGCATTTT | CASSQGGQFNQPQHF
. | TRBJ2-5 | TRBV5-5 | . | TGTGCCAGCAGCCCCCACTCAGGGAACGGAGAGACCCAGTACTTC | CASSPHSGNGETQYF
. | TRBJ2-3 | TRBV7-3 | TRBD2 | TGTGCCAGCAGCCCACGGGGCGGGGGGGGCATGGATACGCAGTATTTT | CASSPRGGGGMDTQYF
. | TRBJ1-6 | TRBV7-2 | . | TGTGCCAGCAGCTATACAGGAGATTATAATTCACCCCTCCACTTT | CASSYTGDYNSPLHF
few | TRBJ1-4 | TRBV5-4 | TRBD1 | TGTGCCAGCAGCTTAGGGGGCGTAAATGAAAAACTGTTTTTT | CASSLGGVNEKLFF
many | TRBJ2-3 | TRBV14 | TRBD1 | TGTGCCAGCAGCCCCGGGACAGGGGAGGTCGGGACAGATACGCAGTATTTT | CASSPGTGEVGTDTQYF
. | TRBJ2-2 | TRBV9 | TRBD2 | TGTGCCAGCAGCGAATCATTCGCGGGGGGGCCCCTTACCGGGGAGCTGTTTTTT | CASSESFAGGPLTGELFF
. | TRBJ2-1 | TRBV6-1 | TRBD2 | TGTGCCAGCAGTGGGATAGCGGGCCTCTCCTACAATGAGCAGTTCTTC | CASSGIAGLSYNEQFF
. | TRBJ1-1 | TRBV30 | . | TGTGCCTGGAGTGTACTAAGGAACACTGAAGCTTTCTTT | CAWSVLRNTEAFF
. | TRBJ1-1 | TRBV4-3 | . | TGCGCCAGCAGCCAATCAGGGTTGAACACTGAAGCTTTCTTT | CASSQSGLNTEAFF
. | TRBJ1-6 | TRBV30 | TRBD1 | TGTGCCTGGAGTAAAAACAGGGGAGACAATTCACCCCTCCACTTT | CAWSKNRGDNSPLHF
. | TRBJ1-5 | TRBV27 | TRBD1 | TGTGCCAGCAGCCTACAGGGGGCCAATCAGCCCCAGCATTTT | CASSLQGANQPQHF
. | TRBJ2-5 | TRBV5-1 | TRBD1 | TGCGCCAGCAGCTCCGGGACAGGGGGTGTGCAAGAGACCCAGTACTTC | CASSSGTGGVQETQYF
. | TRBJ1-5 | TRBV2 | . | TGTGCCAGCAGTACAGGGTTTGGCAATCAGCCCCAGCATTTT | CASSTGFGNQPQHF
. | TRBJ2-5 | TRBV7-2 | . | TGTGCCACCTGCCCGGAGGGGATAGGAGAGACCCAGTACTTC | CATCPEGIGETQYF
once | TRBJ2-3 | TRBV5-6 | . | TGTGCCAGCAGCTTGCAGGGTAACACAGATACGCAGTATTTT | CASSLQGNTDTQYF
. | TRBJ2-7 | TRBV19 | . | TGTGCCAGTAGGGCAACAGAAGCCTACGAGCAGTACTTC | CASRATEAYEQYF
. | TRBJ1-4 | TRBV19 | TRBD1 | TGTGCCAGTAGTATTGGGGGACAGATTAATGAAAAACTGTTTTTT | CASSIGGQINEKLFF
. | TRBJ1-1 | TRBV6-5 | TRBD1 | TGTGCCGGACTCAGGGGGGAGAACACTGAAGCTTTCTTT | CAGLRGENTEAFF
. | TRBJ2-2 | TRBV3-1/TRBV3-2 | . | TGTGCCAGCAGCCAACTTGGGGGGGCAAACACCGGGGAGCTGTTTTTT | CASSQLGGANTGELFF
. | TRBJ1-2 | TRBV6-2/TRBV6-3 | . | TGTGCCAGCAGTTACTGGTCGGATATCTCTAGCTATGGCTACACCTTC | CASSYWSDISSYGYTF
few | TRBJ1-3 | TRBV6-1 | TRBD1 | TGTGCCAGCAGTGAGCCTACAGGGGTCGGCTCTGGAAACACCATATATTTT | CASSEPTGVGSGNTIYF
. | TRBJ2-5 | TRBV29-1 | TRBD2 | TGCAGCGTTGTGCTAGCGGGGGCATCACAAGAGACCCAGTACTTC | CSVVLAGASQETQYF
. | TRBJ1-2 | TRBV6-1 | . | TGTGCCAGCAGTGAAGTATGGGACACATACTATGGCTACACCTTC | CASSEVWDTYYGYTF
. | TRBJ2-3 | TRBV29-1 | TRBD2 | TGCAGCGTTGATACAAGGACTAGCGGGGTGGGGTCGGATACGCAGTATTTT | CSVDTRTSGVGSDTQYF